This TCR beta chain originates from a study of T cell repertoires in cytomegalovirus infection. A single record per CDR3 protein comes from TCRdb applying MiXCR to the reads. The data show 630,000 or so distinct CDR3 sequences, about 24% seen once. The CDR3 contains 15 residues. V was shortened by 1 base and J by 4 bases, with 11 bases between the two germline ends. Germline assignment: CDR1 SGHDN and CDR2 FVKESK. This clonotype has just a few counts. The chain employs TRBV14 and TRBJ2-1; D possibly corresponds to TRBD2 (5 bases). This receptor was taken from a human donor in good health (CMV status not recorded). Some clones in this sample may be carry-over from other donors' samples. The sample comprised CD8+ T cells from PBMCs. The CDR3 DNA reads TGTGCCAGCAGCCAAGCGGGGAAACCTTACAATGAGCAGTTCTTC. Translated, it gives CASSQAGKPYNEQFF.